One and the same sample provided the 20 T cell receptor beta chains below, sequenced in a study of blood T cells in healthy people across ages. A J-beta primer mix and a sample-barcoded 5' primer were used in a second PCR of roughly 7 to 12 cycles. Each CDR3 protein is one row after TCRdb ran MiXCR on the 5' RACE reads. The sample includes fewer than 800,000 distinct CDR3 sequences, around half of them seen just once. Sequences were obtained from blood. The receptors here all came from an older woman in good health.

The chain is built from TRBV20-1 and TRBJ1-3, with D uncertain. Trimming removed 7 bases from V and 2 bases from J, with 18 bases in between. The CDR3 runs to 15 residues. Looked up from germline, CDR1 is DFQATT and CDR2 is SNEGSKA (reference sequence). CDR3 in amino acids: CSVPRRFVTGNTIYF. In DNA, the CDR3 is TGCAGTGTCCCCCGGCGGTTCGTAACTGGAAACACCATATATTTT.

This clonotype has at least ten counts. V is TRBV25-1 and J is TRBJ2-5; D possibly corresponds to TRBD1 (6 bases). Germline V gives CDR1 MGHDK, CDR2 SYGVNS. The CDR3 loop spans 14 amino acids. V lost 3 bases, J lost 3 bases, and 11 bases lay in between. The CDR3 loop is CASSDRGREETQYF. DNA of the CDR3: TGTGCCAGCAGTGACAGGGGAAGGGAAGAGACCCAGTACTTC. The whole variable domain, remainder taken from reference TRBV25-1 and TRBJ2-5, is EADIYQTPRYLVIGTGKKITLECSQTMGHDKMYWYQQDPGMELHLIHYSYGVNSTEKGDLSSESTVSRIRTEHFPLTLESARPSHTSQYLCASSDRGREETQYFGPGTRLLVL.

V and J are TRBV6-5 and TRBJ2-5; unclear D gene. The CDR3 has 14 residues. The germline V gene has CDR1 MNHEY and CDR2 SVGAGI. V lost 0 bases to trimming and J lost 0 bases, with 5 bases between them. The CDR3 reads CASSYSVNQETQYF. In nucleotides, the CDR3 is TGTGCCAGCAGTTACTCGGTCAACCAAGAGACCCAGTACTTC.

This clonotype came up many times. The chain uses TRBV7-2 and TRBJ2-1; D remains ambiguous. The CDR3 has 13 amino acids. The V and J ends lost 4 bases and 0 bases respectively, with 4 bases between them. Germline assignment: CDR1 SGHTA and CDR2 FQGNSA. CDR3 bases: TGTGCCAGCAGCTCGAGCTCCTACAATGAGCAGTTCTTC. The encoded protein is CASSSSSYNEQFF.

This clonotype came up a few times. V is TRBV10-3 and J is TRBJ2-3, with 12 bases lining up with TRBD2. The V segment lost 4 bases and the J segment 2 bases; nucleotides outside the gene matches: 1. CDR3 size: 15 residues. CDR1 and CDR2 from the germline V gene are ENHRY and SYGVKD. CDR3 in DNA: TGTGCCATCAGTGGGACTAGCGGGATCACAGATACGCAGTATTTT. Amino acid sequence: CAISGTSGITDTQYF.

V and J are TRBV28 and TRBJ2-7, with D hard to call. The V end lost 1 base, the J end lost 5 bases, and 6 bases lay between the germline ends. There are 12 residues in the CDR3. Germline V gives CDR1 MDHEN, CDR2 SYDVKM. The CDR3, as DNA: TGTGCCAGCAGTTTATCGGACCACGAGCAGTACTTC. This encodes CASSLSDHEQYF.

This chain connects TRBV20-1 to TRBJ2-3; the D gene is possibly TRBD2 (6 bases). Trimming removed 4 bases from V and 3 bases from J, with 11 bases in between. The CDR3 has 13 amino acids. The germline V gene has CDR1 DFQATT and CDR2 SNEGSKA (reference sequence). CDR3 loop: CSAKRLGTDTQYF. The CDR3 DNA sequence: TGCAGTGCTAAAAGACTAGGAACAGATACGCAGTATTTT.

The genes are TRBV6-6 and TRBJ2-5; 13 bases agree with TRBD2. Germline CDR1 MNHNY, CDR2 SVGAGI (reference sequence). V lost 6 bases, J lost 11 bases, and 12 bases stayed unmatched. CDR3 length: 15 residues. The CDR3 loop is CASSLRGLAGEGQYF. The CDR3 nucleotides read TGTGCCAGCAGCTTACGTGGACTAGCGGGAGAGGGGCAGTACTTC.

The rearrangement uses TRBV9 and TRBJ2-3; D is possibly TRBD2 (6 bases). CDR3 size: 15 residues. V lost 4 bases to trimming and J lost 0 bases, with 12 bases between them. Per germline, CDR1 SGDLS and CDR2 YYNGEE. CDR3 in amino acids: CASSIGTQSTDTQYF. For the CDR3, the DNA is TGTGCCAGCAGCATTGGGACTCAAAGCACAGATACGCAGTATTTT.

About this clonotype: One end of the junction varies from germline; a read error may be responsible. The J gene is TRBJ2-1, the V gene TRBV7-2; D could derive from TRBD1 or TRBD2 (6 bases each). Germline assignment: CDR1 SGHTA and CDR2 FQGNSA. The CDR3 extends over 15 amino acids. CDR3 bases: TGTGCCGGCAGCCCCCGGGGGCAGGGTGGAAATGAGCAGTTCTTC. Translated, it gives CAGSPRGQGGNEQFF. Full variable domain (missing parts from reference TRBV7-2 and TRBJ2-1): GAGVSQSPSNKVTEKGKDVELRCDPISGHTALYWYRQSLGQGLEFLIYFQGNSAPDKSGLPSDRFSAERTGGSVSTLTIQRTQQEDSAVYLCAGSPRGQGGNEQFFGPGTRLTVL.

V usage is TRBV20-1 and J usage is TRBJ2-1; D remains ambiguous. Trimming stripped 4 bases from V and 10 bases from J, with 20 bases between. There are 14 residues in the CDR3. Per the germline V gene, CDR1 is DFQATT and CDR2 is SNEGSKA (reference sequence). This CDR3 reads CSAISNPNTYEQFF. In nucleotides, the CDR3 is TGCAGTGCTATTTCTAACCCGAATACCTACGAGCAGTTCTTC.

This clonotype has a handful of counts. The J gene is TRBJ2-5, the V gene TRBV20-1, with D possibly being TRBD2 (5 bases). The J call may be mistaken, given a closer DNA end match to TRBJ2-7. Germline CDR1 and CDR2: DFQATT and SNEGSKA (reference sequence). The length of the CDR3 is 12 residues. This CDR3 is CSAAERLSEQYF. As DNA, the CDR3 is TGCAGTGCAGCGGAGAGGCTTTCCGAGCAGTACTTC.

V is TRBV7-2 and J is TRBJ1-2; D is possibly TRBD1 (6 bases). This CDR3 contains 15 residues. Germline CDR1 SGHTA, CDR2 FQGNSA. V was clipped by 6 bases and J by 1 base, with 15 bases between them. CDR3 sequence: CASRAAGAHNYGYTF. The CDR3 coding sequence is TGTGCCAGCAGGGCCGCAGGGGCCCATAACTATGGCTACACCTTC.

The chain links TRBV28 to TRBJ1-4; 9 bases align to TRBD1. The trim removed 6 bases at V and 8 bases at J, leaving 7 bases unmatched. This CDR3 contains 14 residues. Germline V CDR1 and CDR2: MDHEN, SYDVKM. CDR3 sequence: CASSNRGREEKLFF. The CDR3, as DNA: TGTGCCAGCAGCAACAGGGGGCGAGAGGAAAAACTGTTTTTT.

This chain joins TRBV5-1 and TRBJ2-3; D possibly corresponds to TRBD2 (5 bases). The CDR3 is 15 amino acids. Trimming shortened V by 1 base and J by 0 bases, and 9 bases separated the two germline ends. The germline V gene has CDR1 SGHRS and CDR2 YFSETQ. The CDR3 region is CASSLLPGSTDTQYF. The DNA of the CDR3 is TGCGCCAGCAGCTTGTTACCGGGGAGCACAGATACGCAGTATTTT.

The genes are TRBV10-3 and TRBJ2-3; TRBD2 agrees at 9 bases. The CDR3 totals 15 residues. The J segment lost 4 bases and the V segment lost 5 bases, leaving 7 bases of the junction unmatched. Per the germline V gene, CDR1 is ENHRY and CDR2 is SYGVKD. CDR3 region: CAISHGTSLSDTQYF. CDR3 sequence (DNA): TGTGCCATCAGTCATGGGACTAGCCTGTCAGATACGCAGTATTTT.

Regarding this clonotype: One end of the junction does not line up with germline, which may come from a read error. V gene TRBV7-6 combines with J gene TRBJ2-2; D is possibly TRBD2 (6 bases). The CDR3 extends over 15 amino acids. Per germline, CDR1 SGHVS and CDR2 FNYEAQ. CDR3 amino acids: CTSSLATTGSGELFF. CDR3 DNA: TGTACCAGCAGCTTAGCGACAACCGGGAGTGGGGAGCTGTTTTTT.

The chain joins TRBV4-2 to TRBJ1-2; a possible D gene is TRBD1 (5 bases). The CDR3 runs 15 residues. Germline CDR1 reads LGHNA; CDR2 reads YNFKEQ. Trimming pared 0 bases from V and 0 bases from J, leaving 8 bases between. CDR3: CASSQEGTTNYGYTF. In nucleotides, the CDR3 is TGTGCCAGCAGCCAAGAGGGGACTACTAACTATGGCTACACCTTC.

A few counts support this clonotype. This sequence joins TRBV7-9 and TRBJ2-7; the match to TRBD2 covers 11 bases. Germline CDR1 reads SEHNR; CDR2 reads FQNEAQ (reference sequence). This CDR3 comprises 14 residues. V dropped 3 bases and J dropped 3; count of bases not matched to a gene: 1. This CDR3 reads CASSLTSGVYEQYF. DNA for the CDR3: TGTGCCAGCAGCTTGACTAGCGGGGTCTACGAGCAGTACTTC. The full variable domain, rest sourced from reference TRBV7-9 and TRBJ2-7, is DTGVSQNPRHKITKRGQNVTFRCDPISEHNRLYWYRQTLGQGPEFLTYFQNEAQLEKSRLLSDRFSAERPKGSFSTLEIQRTEQGDSAMYLCASSLTSGVYEQYFGPGTRLTVT.

This sequence joins TRBV4-2 and TRBJ2-1; D call uncertain. The germline V and J ends were trimmed by 6 bases and 0 bases, with 12 bases remaining between them. CDR1 LGHNA and CDR2 YNFKEQ come from the germline V gene. The CDR3 is 15 amino acids. This CDR3 is CASRPTGLSYNEQFF. CDR3 nucleotides: TGTGCCAGCAGACCGACGGGCCTCTCCTACAATGAGCAGTTCTTC.